This is a list of T cell receptor beta chains from one sample in a study of neoadjuvant anti-PD-1 for oral cavity cancer. Data came from immunoSEQ multiplex PCR; TCRdb stores just in-frame clones and leaves some out. This sample has 11,000 to 15,000 clones; around 60% occur once, and the top ten carry 2.9%. The starting material was PBMCs, obtained before nivolumab (anti-PD-1) treatment. These TCRs come from a person aged 40 to 85 with oral cavity squamous cell carcinoma. The CDR3 runs from the conserved cysteine through the conserved F or W. The D gene is left open where the match is weak. Some rows mark clone size as missing; the rest say once, few, many or name a class of expanded clone.

j_call	clone_size	d_call	v_call	cdr3_aa	cdr3_nt
TRBJ2-1	once	TRBD2	TRBV5-4	CASSLPRLAGGGEQFF	TGTGCCAGCAGCTTACCCCGACTAGCGGGAGGGGGGGAGCAGTTCTTC
TRBJ1-1	-	-	TRBV10-2	CASSESLGGRAFF	TGCGCCAGCAGTGAGTCGCTGGGAGGGAGAGCTTTCTTT
TRBJ2-7	-	TRBD1	TRBV4-1	CASSQGPFARGQGPSEQYF	TGCGCCAGCAGCCAAGGGCCTTTTGCCCGGGGACAGGGGCCCTCCGAGCAGTACTTC
TRBJ2-7	-	-	TRBV15	CATSRDRDRSYEQYF	TGTGCCACCAGCAGAGACCGAGACAGATCCTACGAGCAGTACTTC
TRBJ1-5	-	-	TRBV2	CASSEAGKRQPQHF	TGTGCCAGCAGTGAAGCGGGTAAACGTCAGCCCCAGCATTTT
TRBJ1-1	few	-	TRBV9	CASKGRTSAFF	TGTGCCAGCAAGGGAAGGACGAGCGCTTTCTTT
TRBJ1-2	few	-	TRBV15	CATSRDSTGHTF	TGTGCCACCAGCAGAGACTCGACAGGTCACACCTTC
TRBJ1-2	once	-	TRBV6-1	CASGEWGGGSYGYTF	TGTGCCAGCGGGGAGTGGGGGGGAGGATCCTATGGCTACACCTTC
TRBJ2-1	-	-	TRBV5-1	CASRVGEDNEQFF	TGCGCCAGCAGAGTAGGGGAGGACAATGAGCAGTTCTTC
TRBJ2-2	few	-	TRBV6-1	CASRANYGELFF	TGTGCCAGCAGGGCTAATTATGGGGAGCTGTTTTTT
TRBJ2-5	-	TRBD2	TRBV9	CASSVSSGRGIETQYF	TGTGCCAGCAGCGTGTCTAGCGGGAGGGGGATAGAGACCCAGTACTTC
TRBJ2-2	-	-	TRBV30	CACGGVGTGELFF	TGTGCCTGCGGAGGAGTTGGCACCGGGGAGCTGTTTTTT
TRBJ1-5	-	-	TRBV5-3	CARSPREVASNQPQHF	TGTGCCAGAAGTCCGAGGGAGGTGGCTAGCAATCAGCCCCAGCATTTT
TRBJ1-2	-	-	TRBV6-1	CASRAPVRDGYTF	TGTGCCAGCAGGGCCCCGGTCAGGGATGGCTACACCTTC
TRBJ1-4	once	-	TRBV9	CASSVGSQASNEKLFF	TGTGCCAGCAGCGTAGGGTCGCAGGCCTCTAATGAAAAACTGTTTTTT
TRBJ2-7	-	TRBD1	TRBV28	CASRSRRGRGRGYYEQYF	TGTGCCAGCAGGTCCCGCAGGGGGCGAGGACGGGGGTATTACGAGCAGTACTTC
TRBJ1-2	few	TRBD1	TRBV5-4	CASSFTGVNGYTF	TGTGCCAGCAGCTTCACAGGGGTCAATGGCTACACCTTC
TRBJ1-5	few	TRBD1	TRBV6-1	CASSDTDRVQHF	TGTGCCAGCAGCGACACCGACAGGGTTCAGCATTTT
TRBJ2-2	-	-	TRBV4-2	CASSQPQSTGELFF	TGTGCCAGCAGCCAGCCGCAGAGCACCGGGGAGCTGTTTTTT
TRBJ1-1	-	-	TRBV9	CASSDPLGLMNTEAFF	TGTGCCAGCAGCGACCCCCTGGGACTCATGAACACTGAAGCTTTCTTT
TRBJ2-7	-	-	TRBV11-2	CASSAQILTYEQYF	TGTGCCAGCAGCGCCCAGATCCTCACCTACGAGCAGTACTTC
TRBJ1-3	-	-	TRBV4-1	CASSQAGNTIYF	TGCGCCAGCAGCCAAGCTGGAAACACCATATATTTT